This passage covers 7 T cell receptor beta chains from one sample sequenced in a study of blood T cell repertoires in COVID-19. The table came from immunoSEQ multiplex PCR; TCRdb's copy has only in-frame clones and leaves some out. The repertoire holds a few hundred thousand clones, with roughly 85% as singletons. The sequenced material came from peripheral blood. These receptors came from a woman in her 70s with COVID-19, enrolled during active disease.

The J gene is TRBJ2-7, the V gene TRBV15, with D perhaps TRBD1 (6 bases). The CDR3 covers 15 residues. Trimming took off 5 bases at V and 5 bases at J, with 19 bases between the two ends. Looked up from germline, CDR1 is LNHNV and CDR2 is YYDKDF (reference sequence). CDR3 sequence: CATSLIYRAEHEQYF. The CDR3 coding sequence is TGTGCCACCAGCCTTATTTACAGGGCTGAACACGAGCAGTACTTC. Full variable domain (rest looked up from reference TRBV15 and TRBJ2-7): DAMVIQNPRYQVTQFGKPVTLSCSQTLNHNVMYWYQQKSSQAPKLLFHYYDKDFNNEADTPDNFQSRRPNTSFCFLDIRSPGLGDTAMYLCATSLIYRAEHEQYFGPGTRLTVT.

The CDR3 spells CASSQEVPGGTKGAFF. The CDR3 DNA reads as TGTGCCAGCAGCCAAGAAGTCCCAGGGGGCACTAAAGGAGCTTTCTTT. The V call is TRBV4-2, the J call TRBJ1-1; TRBD1 matches 8 bases. The J segment lost 10 bases and the V segment lost 0 bases, leaving 13 bases of the junction unmatched. The V gene's germline CDR1 is LGHNA and CDR2 YNFKEQ. The CDR3 spans 16 residues.

The CDR3 here is CAWTESQVTEAFF. In DNA form, the CDR3 reads TGTGCCTGGACGGAGTCACAGGTAACTGAAGCTTTCTTT. The V call is TRBV30, the J call TRBJ1-1; D is perhaps TRBD1 (5 bases). Germline V gene sequence: CDR1 GTSNPN, CDR2 SVGIG (reference sequence). Trimming stripped 4 bases from V and 5 bases from J, with 14 bases between. The CDR3 is 13 residues long.

CDR3 loop: CASSLGTGYEAFF. CDR3 DNA: TGTGCCAGCAGTTTAGGTACAGGGTATGAAGCTTTCTTT. The gene calls are TRBV12-3 or TRBV12-4 and TRBJ1-1; D may be TRBD1 (6 bases). The CDR3 consists of 13 residues. V dropped 1 base and J dropped 7 bases, with 10 bases sitting between them.

The CDR3 loop reads CASHSVNTIYF. The CDR3, as DNA: TGTGCCAGCCATTCAGTGAACACCATATATTTT. This chain links TRBV19 with TRBJ1-3; D uncertain. V lost 9 bases to trimming and J lost 7 bases, with 10 bases between them. This CDR3 comprises 11 residues. The germline V gene has CDR1 LNHDA and CDR2 SQIVND (reference sequence).

The genes are TRBV21-1 and TRBJ1-1; the table gives TRBD1 as D, unverified against the DNA. TRBV21-1 is flagged as a pseudogene. The CDR3 is 13 amino acids. The CDR3 loop is CASSKVDRRQAFF. The CDR3 region has the DNA TGTGCCAGCAGCAAAGTAGACAGGAGACAAGCTTTCTTT.

This rearrangement joins TRBV7-9 to TRBJ1-5; 9 bases are shared with TRBD1. Germline CDR1 reads SEHNR; CDR2 reads FQNEAQ (reference sequence). V shed 8 bases, J shed 5 bases, and the junction held 10 bases outside the gene matches. There are 15 residues in the CDR3. The CDR3 nucleotides are TGTGCCAGCGGACCTCCGGGACAGGGTTATCAGCCCCAGCATTTT. This codes for CASGPPGQGYQPQHF.